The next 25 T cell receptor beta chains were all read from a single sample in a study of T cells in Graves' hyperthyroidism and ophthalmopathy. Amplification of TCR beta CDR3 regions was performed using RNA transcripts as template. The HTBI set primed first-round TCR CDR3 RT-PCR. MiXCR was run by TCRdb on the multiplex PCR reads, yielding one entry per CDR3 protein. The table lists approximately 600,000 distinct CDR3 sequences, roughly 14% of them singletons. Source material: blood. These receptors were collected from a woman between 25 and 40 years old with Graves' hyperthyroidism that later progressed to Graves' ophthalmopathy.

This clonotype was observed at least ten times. In DNA, the CDR3 is TGTGCCTCGGGGGTCGACTATGGCTACACCTTC. Amino acids: CASGVDYGYTF. The rearrangement joins TRBV7-9 to TRBJ1-2; D might be TRBD1 (5 bases). CDR3 size: 11 residues. The ends were cut back, 11 bases at V and 3 bases at J, with 10 bases in the middle. Germline assignment: CDR1 SEHNR and CDR2 FQNEAQ (reference sequence).

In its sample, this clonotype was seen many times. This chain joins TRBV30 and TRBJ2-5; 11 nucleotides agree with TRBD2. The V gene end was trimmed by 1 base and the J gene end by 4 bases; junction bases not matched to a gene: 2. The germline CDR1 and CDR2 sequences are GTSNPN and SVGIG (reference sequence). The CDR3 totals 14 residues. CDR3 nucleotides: TGTGCCTGGAGTGCAGGACTAGCGGGAGAGACCCAGTACTTC. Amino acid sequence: CAWSAGLAGETQYF. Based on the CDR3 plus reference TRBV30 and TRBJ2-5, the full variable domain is SQTIHQWPATLVQPVGSPLSLECTVEGTSNPNLYWYRQAAGRGLQLLFYSVGIGQISSEVPQNLSASRPQDRQFILSSKKLLLSDSGFYLCAWSAGLAGETQYFGPGTRLLVL.

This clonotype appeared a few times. The CDR3 spells CASRTGTEFYEQYF. CDR3 DNA sequence: TGTGCCAGCAGAACCGGGACAGAATTCTACGAGCAGTACTTC. The chain joins TRBV6-2 or TRBV6-3 to TRBJ2-7; TRBD1 aligns across 7 bases. The germline CDR1 and CDR2 sequences are MNHEY and SVGEGT. CDR3 length: 14 residues. The V and J ends lost 6 bases and 3 bases, in that order; junction bases with no gene match: 8.

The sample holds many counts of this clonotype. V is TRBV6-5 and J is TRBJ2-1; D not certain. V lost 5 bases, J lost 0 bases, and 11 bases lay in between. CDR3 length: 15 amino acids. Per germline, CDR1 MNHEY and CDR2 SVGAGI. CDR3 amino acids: CASSTEAGSYNEQFF. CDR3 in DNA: TGTGCCAGCAGTACCGAAGCAGGCTCCTACAATGAGCAGTTCTTC.

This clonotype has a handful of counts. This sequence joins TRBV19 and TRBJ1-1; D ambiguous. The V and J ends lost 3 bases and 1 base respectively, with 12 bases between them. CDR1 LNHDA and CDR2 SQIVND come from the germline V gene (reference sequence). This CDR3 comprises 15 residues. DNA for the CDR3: TGTGCCAGTAGTATTATCTGGGCAGGGAACACTGAAGCTTTCTTT. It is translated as CASSIIWAGNTEAFF.

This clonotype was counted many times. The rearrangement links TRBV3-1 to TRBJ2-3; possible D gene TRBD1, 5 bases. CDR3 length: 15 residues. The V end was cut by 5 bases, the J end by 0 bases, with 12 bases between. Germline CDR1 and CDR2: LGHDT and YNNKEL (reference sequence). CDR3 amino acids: CASSSRTLSTDTQYF. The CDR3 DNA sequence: TGTGCCAGCAGCTCGCGGACACTAAGCACAGATACGCAGTATTTT.

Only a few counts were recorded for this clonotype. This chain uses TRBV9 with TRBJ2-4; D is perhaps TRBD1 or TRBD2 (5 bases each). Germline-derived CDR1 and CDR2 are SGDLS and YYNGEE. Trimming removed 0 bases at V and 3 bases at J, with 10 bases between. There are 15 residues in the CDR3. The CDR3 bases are TGTGCCAGCAGCGTAGCTTGGGGGAGCAAAAACATTCAGTACTTC. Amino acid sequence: CASSVAWGSKNIQYF.

The CDR3 nucleotides read TGTGCCAGCAGCCGCAGGTTGGCCTACGAGCAGTACTTC. Translating gives CASSRRLAYEQYF. The J gene is TRBJ2-7, the V gene TRBV5-8; D ambiguous. The CDR3 consists of 13 residues. Looked up from germline, CDR1 is SGHTS and CDR2 is YDEGEE. The V end was cut by 4 bases, the J end by 2 bases, with 10 bases between.

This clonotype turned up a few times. CDR3 in DNA: TGCAGTGCTAGAGAGTCCAGTTCACAGCCCCAGCATTTT. Its translation: CSARESSSQPQHF. V is TRBV20-1 and J is TRBJ1-5; no clear D gene. Germline V lookup: CDR1 DFQATT, CDR2 SNEGSKA (reference sequence). Trimming removed 0 bases at V and 7 bases at J, with 10 bases between. The CDR3 loop spans 13 amino acids.

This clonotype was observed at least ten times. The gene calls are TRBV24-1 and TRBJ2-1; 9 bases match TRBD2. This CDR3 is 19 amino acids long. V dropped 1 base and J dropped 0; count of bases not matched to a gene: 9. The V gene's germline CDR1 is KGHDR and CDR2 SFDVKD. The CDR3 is CATSDFGASGTNSYNEQFF. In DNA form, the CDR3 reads TGTGCCACCAGTGATTTTGGGGCTAGCGGGACTAACTCCTACAATGAGCAGTTCTTC.

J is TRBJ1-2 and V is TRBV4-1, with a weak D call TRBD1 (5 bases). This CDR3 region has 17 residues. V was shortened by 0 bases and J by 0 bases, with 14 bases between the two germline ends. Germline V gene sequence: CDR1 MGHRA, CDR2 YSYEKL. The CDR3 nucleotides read TGCGCCAGCAGCCAAGACATCACAACAGGAGCTAACTATGGCTACACCTTC. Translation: CASSQDITTGANYGYTF.

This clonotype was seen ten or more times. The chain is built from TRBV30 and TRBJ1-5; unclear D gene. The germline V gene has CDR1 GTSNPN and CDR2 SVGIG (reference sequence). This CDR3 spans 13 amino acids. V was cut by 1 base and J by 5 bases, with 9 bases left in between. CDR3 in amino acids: CAWSEGGYQPQHF. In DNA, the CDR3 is TGTGCCTGGAGTGAGGGCGGGTATCAGCCCCAGCATTTT.

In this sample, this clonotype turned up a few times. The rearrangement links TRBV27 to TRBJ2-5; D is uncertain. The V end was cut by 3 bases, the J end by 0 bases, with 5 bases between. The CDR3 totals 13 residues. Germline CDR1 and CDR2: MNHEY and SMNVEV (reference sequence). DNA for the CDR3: TGTGCCAGCAGTTTCACGTACCAAGAGACCCAGTACTTC. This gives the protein CASSFTYQETQYF.

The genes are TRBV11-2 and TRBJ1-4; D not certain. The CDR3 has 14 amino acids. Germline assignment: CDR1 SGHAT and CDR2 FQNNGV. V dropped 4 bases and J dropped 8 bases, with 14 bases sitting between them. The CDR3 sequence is CASSSPWHGEKLFF. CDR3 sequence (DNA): TGTGCCAGCAGCTCCCCCTGGCATGGAGAAAAACTGTTTTTT. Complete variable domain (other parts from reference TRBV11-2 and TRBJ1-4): EAGVAQSPRYKIIEKRQSVAFWCNPISGHATLYWYQQILGQGPKLLIQFQNNGVVDDSQLPKDRFSAERLKGVDSTLKIQPAKLEDSAVYLCASSSPWHGEKLFFGSGTQLSVL.

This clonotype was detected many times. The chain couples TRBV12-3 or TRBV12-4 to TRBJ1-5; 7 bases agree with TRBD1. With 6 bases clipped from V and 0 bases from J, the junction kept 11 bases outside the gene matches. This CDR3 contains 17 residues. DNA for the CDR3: TGTGCCAGCAGCTTGCGACAGGGCGGATATAGCAATCAGCCCCAGCATTTT. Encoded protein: CASSLRQGGYSNQPQHF.

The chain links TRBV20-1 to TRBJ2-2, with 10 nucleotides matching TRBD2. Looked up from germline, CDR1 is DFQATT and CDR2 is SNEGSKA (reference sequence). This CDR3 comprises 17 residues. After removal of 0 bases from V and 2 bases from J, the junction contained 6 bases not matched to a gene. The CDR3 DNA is TGCAGTGCTAGAGATCCTACTAGCGGGATTAACACCGGGGAGCTGTTTTTT. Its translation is CSARDPTSGINTGELFF.

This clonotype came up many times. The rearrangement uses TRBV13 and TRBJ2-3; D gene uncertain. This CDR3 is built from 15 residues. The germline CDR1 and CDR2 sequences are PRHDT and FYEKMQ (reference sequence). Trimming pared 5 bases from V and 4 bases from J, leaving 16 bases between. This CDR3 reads CASSRRTLGSDTQYF. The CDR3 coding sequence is TGTGCCAGCAGCCGCCGGACCCTTGGGTCAGATACGCAGTATTTT.

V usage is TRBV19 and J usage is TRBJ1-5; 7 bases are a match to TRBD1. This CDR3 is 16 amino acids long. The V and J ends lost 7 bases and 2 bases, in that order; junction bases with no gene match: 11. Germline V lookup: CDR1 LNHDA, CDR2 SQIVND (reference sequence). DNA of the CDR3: TGTGCCAGTATCCGAGGAGGGGGCGCCGGCAATCAGCCCCAGCATTTT. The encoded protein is CASIRGGGAGNQPQHF. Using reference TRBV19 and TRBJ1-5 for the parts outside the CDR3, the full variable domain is DGGITQSPKYLFRKEGQNVTLSCEQNLNHDAMYWYRQDPGQGLRLIYYSQIVNDFQKGDIAEGYSVSREKKESFPLTVTSAQKNPTAFYLCASIRGGGAGNQPQHFGDGTRLSIL.

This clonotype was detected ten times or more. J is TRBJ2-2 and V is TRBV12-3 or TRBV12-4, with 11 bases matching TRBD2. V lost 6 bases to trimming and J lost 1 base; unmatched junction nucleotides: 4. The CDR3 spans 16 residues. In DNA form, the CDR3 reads TGTGCCAGCAGCAGAGGACTAGCGGGGAACACCGGGGAGCTGTTTTTT. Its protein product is CASSRGLAGNTGELFF.

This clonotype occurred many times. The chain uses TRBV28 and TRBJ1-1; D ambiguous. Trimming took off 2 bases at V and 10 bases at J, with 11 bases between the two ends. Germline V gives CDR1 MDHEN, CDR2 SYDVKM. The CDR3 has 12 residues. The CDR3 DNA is TGTGCCAGCAGTTTAGAAGGGTACGGAGCTTTCTTT. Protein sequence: CASSLEGYGAFF.

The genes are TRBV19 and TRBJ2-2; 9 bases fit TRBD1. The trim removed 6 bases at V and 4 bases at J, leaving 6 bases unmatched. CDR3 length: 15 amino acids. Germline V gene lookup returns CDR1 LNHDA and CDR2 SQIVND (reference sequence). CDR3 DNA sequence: TGTGCCAGTAGCTCTGGGACAGGGACCACCGGGGAGCTGTTTTTT. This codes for CASSSGTGTTGELFF.

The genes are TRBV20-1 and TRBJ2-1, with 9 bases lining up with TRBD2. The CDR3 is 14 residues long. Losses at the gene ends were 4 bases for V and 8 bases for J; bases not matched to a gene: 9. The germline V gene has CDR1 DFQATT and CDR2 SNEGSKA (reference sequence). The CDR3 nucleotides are TGCAGTGCTAACTCTAGCGGGAATAGTGATGAGCAGTTCTTC. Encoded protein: CSANSSGNSDEQFF.

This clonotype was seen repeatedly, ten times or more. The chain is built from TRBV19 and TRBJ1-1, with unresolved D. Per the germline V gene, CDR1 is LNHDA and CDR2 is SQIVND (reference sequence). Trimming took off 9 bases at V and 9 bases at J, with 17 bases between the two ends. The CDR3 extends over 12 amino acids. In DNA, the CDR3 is TGTGCCAGCGGTGAACCGGACTCAAAAGCTTTCTTT. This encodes CASGEPDSKAFF. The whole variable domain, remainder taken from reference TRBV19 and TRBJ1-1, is DGGITQSPKYLFRKEGQNVTLSCEQNLNHDAMYWYRQDPGQGLRLIYYSQIVNDFQKGDIAEGYSVSREKKESFPLTVTSAQKNPTAFYLCASGEPDSKAFFGQGTRLTVV.

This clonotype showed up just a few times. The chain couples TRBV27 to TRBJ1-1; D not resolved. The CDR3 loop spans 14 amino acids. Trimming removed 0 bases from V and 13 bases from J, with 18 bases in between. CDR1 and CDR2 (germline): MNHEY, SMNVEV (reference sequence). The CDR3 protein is CASSLSFGFPLGFF. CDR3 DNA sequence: TGTGCCAGCAGTTTATCCTTCGGTTTTCCGCTGGGTTTCTTT.

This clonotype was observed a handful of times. The CDR3 sequence: CASKTNRVDTQYF. CDR3 sequence (DNA): TGTGCCAGCAAAACAAACAGGGTAGATACGCAGTATTTT. The chain joins TRBV27 to TRBJ2-3; tentative D call: TRBD1 (6 bases). V was cut by 7 bases and J by 5 bases, with 13 bases left in between. CDR1 is MNHEY and CDR2 is SMNVEV in the germline V gene (reference sequence). CDR3 size: 13 residues.